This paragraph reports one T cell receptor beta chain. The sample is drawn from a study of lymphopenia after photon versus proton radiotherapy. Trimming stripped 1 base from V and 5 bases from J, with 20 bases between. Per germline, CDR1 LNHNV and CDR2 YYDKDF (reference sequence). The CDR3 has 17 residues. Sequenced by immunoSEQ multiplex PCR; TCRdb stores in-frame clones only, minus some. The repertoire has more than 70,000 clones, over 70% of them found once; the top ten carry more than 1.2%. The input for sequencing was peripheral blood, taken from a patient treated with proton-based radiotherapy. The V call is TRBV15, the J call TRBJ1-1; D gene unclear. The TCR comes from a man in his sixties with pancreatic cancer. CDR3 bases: TGTGCCACCAGCAGAGGCCGCATGCGATATCGGATAACTGAAGCTTTCTTT. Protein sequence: CATSRGRMRYRITEAFF.